This TCR beta chain was identified in a study of blood T cell repertoires in COVID-19. Study in general: T cells, B-cell-depleted T cells, or PBMCs supplied cDNA or gDNA.

Seattle participants joined during active infection and were tracked over time. CDR3 length: 14 amino acids. Unmatched junction bases numbered 4, after V lost 1 base and J lost 5 bases. Germline V lookup: CDR1 SGHVS, CDR2 FQNEAQ. Methods used by the authors: Scientists estimated how many nucleated cells there were by amplifying reference gene primers. Clones were sequenced by immunoSEQ multiplex PCR, and TCRdb holds only the in-frame ones, with some missing. The V and J calls and clone size were taken over from that table, and D and trimming were inferred from the DNA. Altogether approximately 500,000 clones are present, about 91% being singletons, with the ten largest covering 0.7% to 1%.

The material sequenced was peripheral blood. The chain joins TRBV7-8 to TRBJ1-2; 7 bases are a match to TRBD1. This TCR came from a man younger than 30 with COVID-19, enrolled during active disease. The CDR3 coding sequence is TGTGCCAGCAGCTTAGAGGGGGCAGGGTATGGCTACACCTTC. Translation: CASSLEGAGYGYTF.